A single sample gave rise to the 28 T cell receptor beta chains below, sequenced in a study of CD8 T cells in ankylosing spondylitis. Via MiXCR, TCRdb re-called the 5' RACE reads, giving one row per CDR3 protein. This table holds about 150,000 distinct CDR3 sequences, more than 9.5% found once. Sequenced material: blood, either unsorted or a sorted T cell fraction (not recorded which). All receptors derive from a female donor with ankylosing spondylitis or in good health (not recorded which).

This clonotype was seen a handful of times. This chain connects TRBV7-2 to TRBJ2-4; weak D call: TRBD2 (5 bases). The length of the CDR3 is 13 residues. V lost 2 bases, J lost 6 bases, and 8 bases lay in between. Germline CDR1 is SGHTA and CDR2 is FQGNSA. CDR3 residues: CASSLLEGNIQYF. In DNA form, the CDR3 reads TGTGCCAGCAGCTTACTCGAGGGAAACATTCAGTACTTC.

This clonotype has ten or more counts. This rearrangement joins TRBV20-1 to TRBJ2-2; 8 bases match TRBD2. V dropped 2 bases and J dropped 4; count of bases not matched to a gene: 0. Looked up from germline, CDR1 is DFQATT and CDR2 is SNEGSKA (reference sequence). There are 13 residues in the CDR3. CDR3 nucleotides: TGCAGTGCTAGACTAGCGGGCACCGGGGAGCTGTTTTTT. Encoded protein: CSARLAGTGELFF.

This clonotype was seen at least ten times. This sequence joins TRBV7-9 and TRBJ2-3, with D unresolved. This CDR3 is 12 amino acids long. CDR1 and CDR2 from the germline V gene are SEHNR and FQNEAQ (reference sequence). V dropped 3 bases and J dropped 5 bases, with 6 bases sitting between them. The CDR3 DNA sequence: TGTGCCAGCAGCTTCCTCCTAGATACGCAGTATTTT. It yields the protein CASSFLLDTQYF.

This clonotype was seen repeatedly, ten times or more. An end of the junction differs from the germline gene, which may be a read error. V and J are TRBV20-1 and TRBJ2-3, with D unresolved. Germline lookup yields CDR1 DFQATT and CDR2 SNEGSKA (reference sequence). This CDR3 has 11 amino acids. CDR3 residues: CSVRIADTQYF. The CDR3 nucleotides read TGCAGTGTTAGAATCGCAGATACGCAGTATTTT.

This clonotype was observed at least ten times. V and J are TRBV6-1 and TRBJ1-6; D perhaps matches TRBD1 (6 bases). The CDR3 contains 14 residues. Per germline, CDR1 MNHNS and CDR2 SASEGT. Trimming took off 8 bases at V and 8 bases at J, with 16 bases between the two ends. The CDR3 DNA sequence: TGTGCCAGCCGAAGGGGCAGGGGCGATTCACCCCTCCACTTT. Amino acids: CASRRGRGDSPLHF.

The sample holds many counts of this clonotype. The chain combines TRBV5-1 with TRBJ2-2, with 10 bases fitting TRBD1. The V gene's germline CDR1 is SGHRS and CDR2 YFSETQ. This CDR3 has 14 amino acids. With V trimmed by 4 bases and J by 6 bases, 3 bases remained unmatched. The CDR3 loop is CASSPGQGAGELFF. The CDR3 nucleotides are TGCGCCAGCAGCCCCGGACAGGGGGCCGGGGAGCTGTTTTTT.

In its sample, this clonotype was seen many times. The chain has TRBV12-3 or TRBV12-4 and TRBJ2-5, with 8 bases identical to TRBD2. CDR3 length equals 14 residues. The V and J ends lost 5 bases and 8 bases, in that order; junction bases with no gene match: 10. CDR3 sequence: CASSLARGAVTQYF. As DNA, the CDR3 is TGTGCCAGCAGTCTTGCGCGGGGGGCGGTCACCCAGTACTTC.

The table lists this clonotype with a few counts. The CDR3 sequence: CASSLQGDASYGYTF. The CDR3 nucleotides are TGTGCCAGCAGCTTACAGGGGGACGCCTCCTATGGCTACACCTTC. The V gene is TRBV5-6, the J gene TRBJ1-2; 8 bases agree with TRBD1. V was clipped by 2 bases and J by 4 bases; unmatched bases: 7. CDR3 length equals 15 residues. Germline V gene lookup returns CDR1 SGHDT and CDR2 YYEEEE. The whole variable domain, filled in from reference TRBV5-6 and TRBJ1-2, reads DAGVTQSPTHLIKTRGQQVTLRCSPKSGHDTVSWYQQALGQGPQFIFQYYEEEERQRGNFPDRFSGHQFPNYSSELNVNALLLGDSALYLCASSLQGDASYGYTFGSGTRLTVV.

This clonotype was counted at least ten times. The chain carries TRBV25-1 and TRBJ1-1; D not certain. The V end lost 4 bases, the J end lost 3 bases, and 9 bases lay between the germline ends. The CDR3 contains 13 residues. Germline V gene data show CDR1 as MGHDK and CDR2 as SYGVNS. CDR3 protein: CASSVSKHTEAFF. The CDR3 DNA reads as TGTGCCAGCAGTGTCTCAAAACACACTGAAGCTTTCTTT.

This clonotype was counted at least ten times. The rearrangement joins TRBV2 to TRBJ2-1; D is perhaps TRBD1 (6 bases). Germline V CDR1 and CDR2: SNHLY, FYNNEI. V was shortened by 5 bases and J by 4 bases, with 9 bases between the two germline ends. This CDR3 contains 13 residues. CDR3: CASSSQGYNEQFF. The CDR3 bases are TGTGCCAGCAGTTCACAGGGTTACAATGAGCAGTTCTTC.

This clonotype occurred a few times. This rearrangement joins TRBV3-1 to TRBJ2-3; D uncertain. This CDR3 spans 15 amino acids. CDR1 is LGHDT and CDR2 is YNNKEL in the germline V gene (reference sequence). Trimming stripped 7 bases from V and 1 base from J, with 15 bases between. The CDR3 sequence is CASTSRGQGTDTQYF. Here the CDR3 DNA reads TGTGCCAGCACCTCCAGAGGCCAGGGCACAGATACGCAGTATTTT.

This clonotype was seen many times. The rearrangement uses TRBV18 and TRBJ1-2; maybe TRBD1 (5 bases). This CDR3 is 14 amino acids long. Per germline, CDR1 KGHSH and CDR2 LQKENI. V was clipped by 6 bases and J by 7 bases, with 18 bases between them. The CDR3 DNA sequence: TGTGCCAGCTCCATCCCTCAGAAGGGACTTGGCTACACCTTC. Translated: CASSIPQKGLGYTF.

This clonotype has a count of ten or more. The CDR3 protein is CASSNPSVTYNEQFF. In DNA form, the CDR3 reads TGTGCCAGCAGTAATCCTAGCGTCACCTACAATGAGCAGTTCTTC. This chain uses TRBV27 with TRBJ2-1, with a weak D call TRBD2 (6 bases). Germline V gene lookup returns CDR1 MNHEY and CDR2 SMNVEV (reference sequence). The CDR3 is 15 residues long. Trimming pared 5 bases from V and 2 bases from J, leaving 13 bases between.

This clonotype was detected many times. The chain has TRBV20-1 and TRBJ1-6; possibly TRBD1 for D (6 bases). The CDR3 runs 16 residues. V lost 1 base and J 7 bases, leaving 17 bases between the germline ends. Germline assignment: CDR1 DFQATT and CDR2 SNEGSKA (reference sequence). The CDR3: CSARAPRGEINSPLHF. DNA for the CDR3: TGCAGTGCTAGAGCCCCGAGGGGGGAAATAAATTCACCCCTCCACTTT.

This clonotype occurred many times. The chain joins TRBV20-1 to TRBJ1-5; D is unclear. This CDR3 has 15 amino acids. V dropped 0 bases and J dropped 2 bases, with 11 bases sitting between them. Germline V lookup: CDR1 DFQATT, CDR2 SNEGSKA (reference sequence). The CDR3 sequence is CSARDSGRGNQPQHF. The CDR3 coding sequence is TGCAGTGCTAGAGATAGTGGGCGGGGCAATCAGCCCCAGCATTTT.

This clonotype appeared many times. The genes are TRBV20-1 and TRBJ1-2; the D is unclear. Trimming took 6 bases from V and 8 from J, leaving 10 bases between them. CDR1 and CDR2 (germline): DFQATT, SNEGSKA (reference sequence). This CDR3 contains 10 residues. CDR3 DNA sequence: TGCAGTGCGCTAGAAGGGGGCTACACCTTC. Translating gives CSALEGGYTF.

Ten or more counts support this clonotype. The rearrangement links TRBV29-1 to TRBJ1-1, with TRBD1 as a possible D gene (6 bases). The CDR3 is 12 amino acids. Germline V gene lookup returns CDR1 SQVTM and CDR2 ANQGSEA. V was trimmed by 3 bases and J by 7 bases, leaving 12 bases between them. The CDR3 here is CSVEGAGGEAFF. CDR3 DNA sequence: TGCAGCGTTGAGGGGGCAGGTGGTGAAGCTTTCTTT.

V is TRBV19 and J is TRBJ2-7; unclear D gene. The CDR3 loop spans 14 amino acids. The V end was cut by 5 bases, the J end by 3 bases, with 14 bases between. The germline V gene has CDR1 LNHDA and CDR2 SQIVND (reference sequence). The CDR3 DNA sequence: TGTGCCAGTAGTCTCGTTCGGGCCTTCTACGAGCAGTACTTC. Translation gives CASSLVRAFYEQYF.

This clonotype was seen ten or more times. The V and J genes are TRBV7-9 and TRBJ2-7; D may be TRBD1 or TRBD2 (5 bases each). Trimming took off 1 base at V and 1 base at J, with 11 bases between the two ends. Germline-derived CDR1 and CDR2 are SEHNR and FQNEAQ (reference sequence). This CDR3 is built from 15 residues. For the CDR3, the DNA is TGTGCCAGCAGCTTAGGGGACGGCGATTCCTACGAGCAGTACTTC. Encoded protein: CASSLGDGDSYEQYF.

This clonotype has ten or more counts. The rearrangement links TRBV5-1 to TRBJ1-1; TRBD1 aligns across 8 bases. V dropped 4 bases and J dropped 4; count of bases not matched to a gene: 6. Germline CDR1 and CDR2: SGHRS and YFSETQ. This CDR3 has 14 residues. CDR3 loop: CASSPGQGLTEAFF. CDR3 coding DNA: TGCGCCAGCAGCCCCGGACAGGGTCTCACTGAAGCTTTCTTT.

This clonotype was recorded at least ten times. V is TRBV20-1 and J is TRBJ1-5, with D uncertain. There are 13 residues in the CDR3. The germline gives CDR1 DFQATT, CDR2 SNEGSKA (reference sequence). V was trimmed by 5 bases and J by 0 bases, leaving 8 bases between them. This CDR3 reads CSAGVNSNQPQHF. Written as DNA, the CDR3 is TGCAGTGCTGGGGTAAATAGCAATCAGCCCCAGCATTTT.

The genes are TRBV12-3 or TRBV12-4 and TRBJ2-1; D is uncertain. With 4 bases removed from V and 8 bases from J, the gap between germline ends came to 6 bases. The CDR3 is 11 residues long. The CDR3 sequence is CASSSRYEQFF. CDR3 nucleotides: TGTGCCAGCAGTTCAAGATATGAGCAGTTCTTC.

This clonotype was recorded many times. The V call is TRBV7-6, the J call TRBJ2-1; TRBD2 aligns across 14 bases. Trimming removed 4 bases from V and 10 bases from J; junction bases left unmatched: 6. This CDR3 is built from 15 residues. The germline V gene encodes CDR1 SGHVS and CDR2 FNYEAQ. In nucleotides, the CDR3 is TGTGCCAGCAGCTACCCGGGACTAGCGGGAGAGGAGCAGTTCTTC. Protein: CASSYPGLAGEEQFF.

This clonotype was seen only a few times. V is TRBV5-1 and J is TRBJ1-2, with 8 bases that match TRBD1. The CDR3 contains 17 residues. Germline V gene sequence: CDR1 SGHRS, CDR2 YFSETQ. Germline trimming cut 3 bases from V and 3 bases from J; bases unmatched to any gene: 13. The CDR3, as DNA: TGCGCCAGCAGCTCCACCTACACCGGGACAGGCCACTATGGCTACACCTTC. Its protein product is CASSSTYTGTGHYGYTF.

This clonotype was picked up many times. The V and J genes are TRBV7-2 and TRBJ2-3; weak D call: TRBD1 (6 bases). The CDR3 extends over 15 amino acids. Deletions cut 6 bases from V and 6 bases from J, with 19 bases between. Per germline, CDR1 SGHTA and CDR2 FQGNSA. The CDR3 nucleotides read TGTGCCAGCAGGTTTGGAGGACAGTTCGGCGATACGCAGTATTTT. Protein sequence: CASRFGGQFGDTQYF.

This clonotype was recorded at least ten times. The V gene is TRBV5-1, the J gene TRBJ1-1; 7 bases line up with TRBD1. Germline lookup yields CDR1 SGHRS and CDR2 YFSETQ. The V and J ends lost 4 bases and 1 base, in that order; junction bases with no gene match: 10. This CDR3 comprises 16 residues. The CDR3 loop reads CASSPDTGVPNTEAFF. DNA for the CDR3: TGCGCCAGCAGCCCTGACACAGGGGTACCGAACACTGAAGCTTTCTTT.

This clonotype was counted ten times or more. This CDR3 reads CASSFGRGSYEQYF. The CDR3, as DNA: TGTGCCAGCAGTTTTGGGAGGGGCTCCTACGAGCAGTACTTC. This rearrangement joins TRBV12-3 or TRBV12-4 to TRBJ2-7; 7 bases are a match to TRBD2. This CDR3 region has 14 residues. After removal of 3 bases from V and 0 bases from J, the junction contained 2 bases not matched to a gene.

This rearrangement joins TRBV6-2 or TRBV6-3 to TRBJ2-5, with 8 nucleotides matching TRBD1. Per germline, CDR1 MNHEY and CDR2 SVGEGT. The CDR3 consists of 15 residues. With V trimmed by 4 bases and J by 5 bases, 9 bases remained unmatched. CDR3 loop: CASSFRGRYKETQYF. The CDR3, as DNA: TGTGCCAGCAGTTTCAGGGGGCGATATAAGGAGACCCAGTACTTC.